This entry features one T cell receptor beta chain sequence. Its antigen is undetermined. The data belong to a study of post-analysis software for immune sequencing data. Overall study: Disease courses included relapsing-remitting, secondary progressive and progressive-relapsing multiple sclerosis. Study-wide results and limits: Relative to controls, patients with multiple sclerosis showed significantly lower normalized Chao1 diversity. When patients were compared with controls, 4 or 5 TRBV segments were more frequent, TRBV5-6, TRBV5-1 and TRBV20-1 among them. With F measure, samples from one preparation batch clustered together strongly.

Carried by the TCR beta cDNA libraries were unique molecular identifiers. TCRdb fed the PCR reads into MiXCR, producing one record per CDR3 protein. Among around 180,000 distinct CDR3 sequences listed, around 30% were seen once. Germline assignment: CDR1 MNHEY and CDR2 SVGAGI. The CDR3 is made up of 14 amino acids. The V gene lost 6 bases and the J gene lost 1 base, with 11 bases spanning the gap. The TCR originated in a girl aged 10-17 years with multiple sclerosis. This chain joins TRBV6-5 and TRBJ2-3, with unresolved D. Sequencing was carried out using blood. CDR3: CASRTVAGTDTQYF. The CDR3 nucleotides are TGTGCCAGCAGAACCGTCGCGGGCACAGATACGCAGTATTTT.